This T cell receptor (beta chain) was captured by sequencing in a study of response to subunit inactivated influenza vaccine. Germline CDR1 reads MNHNS; CDR2 reads SASEGT. Trimming took off 11 bases at V and 6 bases at J, with 14 bases between the two ends. The CDR3 loop spans 13 amino acids. Study observations and caveats: Seasonal influenza vaccination, on each occasion, was suggested by the authors to recruit few new T cells.

A word on this clonotype: The antigen is undetermined.

TCRdb called the RT-PCR reads again in MiXCR, with one record for every CDR3 protein. The repertoire consists of about 650,000 distinct CDR3 sequences, with approximately 14% occurring once and the leading ten covering approximately 10%. V is TRBV6-1 and J is TRBJ1-6; perhaps TRBD1 as D (6 bases). The clonotype comes from a man aged 50 or older who received an inactivated influenza vaccine. Sequenced material: PBMCs from blood, taken roughly 12 days after vaccination. CDR3 coding DNA: TGTGCCGGAACCGGGACACCTAATTCACCCCTCCACTTT. Protein sequence: CAGTGTPNSPLHF.